This T cell receptor beta chain was captured in a study of molecular identifiers for immune sequencing clone quantification. The CDR3 runs 16 residues. The V gene lost 8 bases and the J gene lost 2 bases, with 23 bases spanning the gap. Study observations and caveats: A shared barcode on identical TCR molecules could lead to underestimated sizes for highly expanded clones.

Previously described methods and listed TCR primers produced bulk TCR libraries. In TCRdb, the PCR reads were re-called with MiXCR into one record per CDR3 protein. This sample carries about 630,000 distinct CDR3 sequences, around 25% of them seen once, and the ten largest clones take about 0.84%. On this clonotype: The antigen is undetermined.

Investigators produced naive CD8 libraries from about 19,000 to 1,100,000 sorted cells, drawing on 10%, 30% or 50% RNA. Naive CD8 T cells were picked out by sorting for CD8+CD4-CCR7+CD45RA+. The source is a human donor in good health. Some libraries in this study had Jurkat cell RNA spiked in. The specimen was naive CD8+ T cells from blood, with Jurkat cell RNA spiked in. Subset of the sample: FACS-sorted CD8+CD4-CCR7+CD45RA+ naive T cells. V and J are TRBV5-3 and TRBJ2-7; no definite D call. TRBV5-3 is marked as an open reading frame, function uncertain. The CDR3 coding sequence is TGTGCCAGCTCAAAGAACCCAATGGACCTCACCTACGAGCAGTACTTC. Protein product: CASSKNPMDLTYEQYF.